This T cell receptor beta chain was identified during a study of regulatory T cells in long-lasting Graves disease. General observations from the study: Newly diagnosed patients shared about a thousand public clonotypes; persistent patients shared around 2,800. Persistent disease preferred TRBV28, TRBJ1-2 and TRBJ2-5.

This CDR3 has 15 residues. CDR1 is GTSNPN, CDR2 SVGIG, per germline (reference sequence). Trimming at V came to 4 bases and at J to 3 bases, leaving 9 bases not matched to a gene. The sample's time point: newly diagnosed GD, antithyroid drugs for less than 3 months. PBMC RNA was the source of the TCR library. Researchers made TCR beta libraries by using iRepertoire HTBI primers and running Arm-PCR on CDR3 regions. Original analysis: Among the samples, 60 or so TRBV and approximately 13 TRBJ segments were identified. TCRdb used MiXCR to reprocess the multiplex PCR reads, holding one entry per CDR3 protein. The V and J calls reflect TCRdb's pipeline rather than the authors' work. Of roughly 380,000 distinct CDR3 sequences in the sample, around 15% were seen once. Comment on this clonotype: What it binds is unknown.

The source material was peripheral blood mononuclear cells (PBMCs), sampled at new diagnosis, from a patient treated with antithyroid drugs. This TCR derives from a female donor with Graves disease. The genes are TRBV30 and TRBJ1-1, with 9 bases that match TRBD1. DNA for the CDR3: TGTGCCTGGATGGCGGGTACAGGGGGCCACACTGAAGCTTTCTTT. Amino acid sequence: CAWMAGTGGHTEAFF.